Each of the 25 T cell receptor beta chains below was sequenced from the same sample in a study of post-analysis software for immune sequencing data. Study-wide results and caveats: Compared with controls, patients had more of 4 to 6 TRBV segments, including TRBV5-6, TRBV5-1 and TRBV20-1.

The library was made from cDNA and included unique molecular identifiers. TCRdb analysed the PCR reads with MiXCR anew, one entry per CDR3 protein. The sample has about 820,000 distinct CDR3 sequences, roughly 58% seen once. Antigens of these TCRs are unknown. Sequencing used blood. The receptors were gathered from a girl under 18 with multiple sclerosis.

V gene TRBV10-3 combines with J gene TRBJ1-2; D not certain. The germline V gene encodes CDR1 ENHRY and CDR2 SYGVKD. Trimming cost V 2 bases and J 3 bases, with 7 bases left between them. The CDR3 spans 13 residues. The CDR3 loop is CAISERTDYGYTF. Written as DNA, the CDR3 is TGTGCCATCAGTGAGCGGACGGACTATGGCTACACCTTC.

V is TRBV5-4 and J is TRBJ2-7; weak D call: TRBD1 (6 bases). V gave up 0 bases and J gave up 1 base, with 14 bases separating them. The CDR3 spans 16 residues. Germline CDR1 is SGHNT and CDR2 is YYREEE (reference sequence). The CDR3 DNA is TGTGCCAGCAGCTTGGCCTCGGGCAGGGGATCCTACGAGCAGTACTTC. This encodes CASSLASGRGSYEQYF.

Comments on this clonotype: This may arise from a read error, as a much more abundant clone is one base away. In DNA form, the CDR3 reads TGCGCCAGCAGCTTGGTGGCAAATACGCAGTATTTT. Translated, it gives CASSLVANTQYF. This chain joins TRBV5-1 and TRBJ2-3; D uncertain. Germline V gives CDR1 SGHRS, CDR2 YFSETQ. Trimming shortened V by 0 bases and J by 7 bases, and 6 bases separated the two germline ends. The CDR3 length is 12 residues. The full variable domain, rest sourced from reference TRBV5-1 and TRBJ2-3, is KAGVTQTPRYLIKTRGQQVTLSCSPISGHRSVSWYQQTPGQGLQFLFEYFSETQRNKGNFPGRFSGRQFSNSRSEMNVSTLELGDSALYLCASSLVANTQYFGPGTRLTVL.

CDR3 coding DNA: TGTGCCAGCAGCCCGGGGACTAGCGGACACACAGATACGCAGTATTTT. Its translation: CASSPGTSGHTDTQYF. The chain links TRBV7-3 to TRBJ2-3; TRBD2 agrees at 11 bases. Looked up from germline, CDR1 is SGHTA and CDR2 is FQGTGA. J gave up 2 bases and V 5 bases, and 6 bases lay outside the gene matches. CDR3 length: 16 amino acids.

This clonotype was detected a few times. Its ends do not fully match the called genes, so a read error is possible. J is TRBJ2-1 and V is TRBV29-1; D may be TRBD2 (5 bases). The germline V gene has CDR1 SQVTM and CDR2 ANQGSEA. The CDR3 is 14 residues long. CDR3 sequence reads: CSVEPGRGYNEQFF. The CDR3 nucleotides read TGCAGTGTTGAACCGGGGAGAGGCTACAATGAGCAGTTCTTC.

The genes are TRBV5-6 and TRBJ1-2; possible D gene TRBD1, 5 bases. Germline-derived CDR1 and CDR2 are SGHDT and YYEEEE. The CDR3 contains 14 residues. Trimming removed 1 base at V and 7 bases at J, with 14 bases between. For the CDR3, the DNA is TGTGCCAGCAGCTTGTCCAGCAGGGCGTCTGGCTACACCTTC. This codes for CASSLSSRASGYTF. The whole variable domain, filled in from reference TRBV5-6 and TRBJ1-2, reads DAGVTQSPTHLIKTRGQQVTLRCSPKSGHDTVSWYQQALGQGPQFIFQYYEEEERQRGNFPDRFSGHQFPNYSSELNVNALLLGDSALYLCASSLSSRASGYTFGSGTRLTVV.

The genes are TRBV20-1 and TRBJ2-1; D possibly corresponds to TRBD1 (6 bases). This CDR3 is built from 15 residues. Deletions cut 5 bases from V and 3 bases from J, with 17 bases between. Germline CDR1 and CDR2: DFQATT and SNEGSKA (reference sequence). CDR3 nucleotide sequence: TGCAGTGCTTCTAGACAGGCCACCATCTACAATGAGCAGTTCTTC. It specifies CSASRQATIYNEQFF.

This clonotype has just one count. The V gene is TRBV24-1, the J gene TRBJ2-1; 13 nucleotides match TRBD2. CDR1 is KGHDR and CDR2 is SFDVKD in the germline V gene. The CDR3 runs 17 residues. J gave up 10 bases and V 3 bases, and 11 bases lay outside the gene matches. The CDR3 is CATSDAKLAGGPGEQFF. CDR3 DNA: TGTGCCACCAGTGATGCCAAACTAGCGGGAGGGCCTGGGGAGCAGTTCTTC.

This clonotype was seen a handful of times. The chain couples TRBV25-1 to TRBJ2-1; TRBD1 matches at 8 bases. The CDR3 is made up of 13 amino acids. The junction had 3 bases not matched to a gene; V was cut back by 7 bases and J by 4 bases. CDR1 and CDR2 from the germline V gene are MGHDK and SYGVNS. Here the CDR3 DNA reads TGTGCCAGCAAAGGACAGGGATACAATGAGCAGTTCTTC. The encoded protein is CASKGQGYNEQFF. Together with reference TRBV25-1 and TRBJ2-1, the CDR3 gives the full variable domain: EADIYQTPRYLVIGTGKKITLECSQTMGHDKMYWYQQDPGMELHLIHYSYGVNSTEKGDLSSESTVSRIRTEHFPLTLESARPSHTSQYLCASKGQGYNEQFFGPGTRLTVL.

The genes are TRBV6-4 and TRBJ2-6; D gene ambiguous. CDR1 is MRHNA and CDR2 is SNTAGT in the germline V gene. The CDR3 is 16 amino acids. The V end lost 6 bases, the J end lost 3 bases, and 15 bases lay between the germline ends. Written as DNA, the CDR3 is TGTGCCAGCAGCCCGGTTTGGGCAAGTGGGGCCAACGTCCTGACTTTC. It translates to CASSPVWASGANVLTF.

The rearrangement joins TRBV5-1 to TRBJ2-1; 13 nucleotides line up with TRBD2. The germline V gene has CDR1 SGHRS and CDR2 YFSETQ. V gave up 0 bases and J gave up 0 bases; unmatched junction bases: 6. The CDR3 runs to 19 residues. Written as DNA, the CDR3 is TGCGCCAGCAGCTTGGGGGGACTAGCGGGGTTAAGCTCCTACAATGAGCAGTTCTTC. Amino acids: CASSLGGLAGLSSYNEQFF.

This sequence joins TRBV7-9 and TRBJ2-3; tentative D call: TRBD2 (7 bases). Trimming took off 5 bases at V and 2 bases at J, with 17 bases between the two ends. CDR1 is SEHNR, CDR2 FQNEAQ, per germline (reference sequence). The CDR3 has 16 residues. The CDR3 loop is CASSLLGGVTTDTQYF. The CDR3 DNA is TGTGCCAGCAGCCTCTTAGGGGGGGTAACCACAGATACGCAGTATTTT.

The genes are TRBV12-3 or TRBV12-4 and TRBJ2-7; 11 nucleotides match TRBD1. The CDR3 length is 15 residues. J gave up 2 bases and V 4 bases, and 4 bases lay outside the gene matches. This CDR3 is CASSSGTGGTYEQYF. The CDR3, as DNA: TGTGCCAGCAGTTCAGGGACAGGGGGTACCTACGAGCAGTACTTC.

This clonotype was detected only a few times. The V and J genes are TRBV30 and TRBJ2-3; D might be TRBD1 (6 bases). CDR1 and CDR2 from the germline V gene are GTSNPN and SVGIG (reference sequence). V was trimmed by 1 base and J by 4 bases, leaving 15 bases between them. The length of the CDR3 is 15 residues. The CDR3 coding sequence is TGTGCCTGGAGTGATATACAGGGTAGGGCAGATACGCAGTATTTT. This gives the protein CAWSDIQGRADTQYF.

This clonotype has more than one count but fewer than ten. The chain couples TRBV28 to TRBJ2-3; possibly TRBD2 for D (5 bases). Germline assignment: CDR1 MDHEN and CDR2 SYDVKM. V shed 4 bases and J shed 4 bases, with 18 bases lying between them. The CDR3 has 16 residues. The CDR3 bases are TGTGCCAGCAGTTCCCCCGGGGATAGGGCTGCAGATACGCAGTATTTT. It is translated as CASSSPGDRAADTQYF. Full variable domain (outside the CDR3, taken from reference TRBV28 and TRBJ2-3): DVKVTQSSRYLVKRTGEKVFLECVQDMDHENMFWYRQDPGLGLRLIYFSYDVKMKEKGDIPEGYSVSREKKERFSLILESASTNQTSMYLCASSSPGDRAADTQYFGPGTRLTVL.

V usage is TRBV19 and J usage is TRBJ2-1; 7 positions match TRBD1. The CDR3 is made up of 17 amino acids. V lost 7 bases to trimming and J lost 7 bases; unmatched junction nucleotides: 19. The germline gives CDR1 LNHDA, CDR2 SQIVND (reference sequence). The CDR3, as DNA: TGTGCCAGTACCACATCGAGATGGGGACAGATACGAAATGAGCAGTTCTTC. Its protein product is CASTTSRWGQIRNEQFF.

The chain combines TRBV5-1 with TRBJ2-7; D tentatively fits TRBD1 or TRBD2 (6 bases each). Germline V gene lookup returns CDR1 SGHRS and CDR2 YFSETQ. V was cut by 0 bases and J by 3 bases, with 16 bases left in between. The CDR3 sequence is 16 residues long. DNA of the CDR3: TGCGCCAGCAGCTTGGCCGAACAGGGAGGTTTCTACGAGCAGTACTTC. Amino acids: CASSLAEQGGFYEQYF.

The V gene is TRBV20-1, the J gene TRBJ2-7; TRBD2 aligns across 10 bases. Per the germline V gene, CDR1 is DFQATT and CDR2 is SNEGSKA (reference sequence). CDR3 length: 15 amino acids. Trimming at V came to 2 bases and at J to 3 bases, leaving 7 bases not matched to a gene. CDR3 bases: TGCAGTGCTAGAAAAGAGCGGGAGGGAATCTACGAGCAGTACTTC. Protein sequence: CSARKEREGIYEQYF.

The V call is TRBV11-3, the J call TRBJ2-5; D uncertain. The CDR3 length is 14 residues. The V gene's germline CDR1 is SGHNT and CDR2 YENEEA. With 1 base removed from V and 1 base from J, the gap between germline ends came to 7 bases. DNA of the CDR3: TGTGCCAGCAGCTTAGTCCCGCCCCAAGAGACCCAGTACTTC. Its translation is CASSLVPPQETQYF.

The chain joins TRBV28 to TRBJ2-7, with 7 bases aligning to TRBD1. The germline CDR1 and CDR2 sequences are MDHEN and SYDVKM. V shed 5 bases, J shed 4 bases, and the junction held 11 bases outside the gene matches. This CDR3 spans 15 amino acids. CDR3 loop: CASSAWETGRYEQYF. CDR3 sequence (DNA): TGTGCCAGCAGTGCCTGGGAGACAGGGCGATACGAGCAGTACTTC.

This clonotype was detected only a few times. CDR3 residues: CASSLGLASGNQETQYF. CDR3 nucleotides: TGCGCCAGCAGCTTGGGGTTGGCTAGCGGGAACCAAGAGACCCAGTACTTC. V usage is TRBV5-1 and J usage is TRBJ2-5, with 9 bases fitting TRBD2. Germline V gene data show CDR1 as SGHRS and CDR2 as YFSETQ. J was trimmed by 0 bases and V by 0 bases; bases with no gene match: 6. This CDR3 is 17 amino acids long.

The chain uses TRBV10-3 and TRBJ2-7; TRBD1 matches 8 bases. Trimming cost V 6 bases and J 1 base; bases outside gene matches: 11. The CDR3 is 16 residues long. CDR1 ENHRY and CDR2 SYGVKD come from the germline V gene. Here the CDR3 reads CAISHEGQEYSYEQYF. CDR3 DNA sequence: TGTGCCATCAGCCACGAGGGACAGGAATATTCCTACGAGCAGTACTTC.

V is TRBV5-1 and J is TRBJ2-1; 7 positions agree with TRBD2. Looked up from germline, CDR1 is SGHRS and CDR2 is YFSETQ. Trimming took 4 bases from V and 6 from J; bases not matched to a gene: 10. This CDR3 is built from 15 residues. CDR3 sequence reads: CASSILAGARNEQFF. CDR3 DNA sequence: TGCGCCAGCAGCATATTAGCGGGCGCCCGCAATGAGCAGTTCTTC.

The chain joins TRBV6-6 to TRBJ2-7; 10 nucleotides align to TRBD2. CDR1 is MNHNY, CDR2 SVGAGI, per germline (reference sequence). The CDR3 extends over 14 amino acids. Losses at the gene ends were 8 bases for V and 5 bases for J; bases not matched to a gene: 9. This CDR3 reads CASGLAGGRNEQYF. In DNA, the CDR3 is TGTGCCAGCGGGTTAGCGGGAGGAAGAAACGAGCAGTACTTC.

This clonotype showed up just a few times. The chain combines TRBV5-1 with TRBJ2-1; TRBD2 matches at 8 bases. From germline, CDR1 is SGHRS and CDR2 YFSETQ. J was trimmed by 4 bases and V by 2 bases; bases with no gene match: 5. The CDR3 is made up of 15 amino acids. The CDR3 DNA is TGCGCCAGCAGCTTAAGCGGGAGTGGGTACAATGAGCAGTTCTTC. Its protein is CASSLSGSGYNEQFF.